The 23 T cell receptor beta chains below were found in one sample sequenced in a study of blood T cells in healthy people across ages. The authors ran a second PCR of roughly 6 to 12 cycles using a sample-barcoded 5' primer and a J-beta primer mix. MiXCR, applied by TCRdb to the 5' RACE reads, yields one record per CDR3 protein. The sample records hundreds of thousands of distinct CDR3 sequences, 32% being singletons. Input material: blood. The source of these receptors is a woman of 80 years or more in good health.

This clonotype was seen many times. In DNA form, the CDR3 reads TGCAGTGCTAGAGCCTACGGGGGCCCCTCTTACAATGAGCAGTTCTTC. This encodes CSARAYGGPSYNEQFF. J is TRBJ2-1 and V is TRBV20-1; D assignment may be TRBD1 or TRBD2 (6 bases each). The ends were cut back, 1 base at V and 4 bases at J, with 17 bases in the middle. CDR1 is DFQATT and CDR2 is SNEGSKA in the germline V gene (reference sequence). The CDR3 loop spans 16 amino acids.

Concerning this clonotype: A much larger clone sits a single nucleotide away, making a read error possible. The V call is TRBV20-1, the J call TRBJ2-1, with 12 bases identical to TRBD2. The germline V gene encodes CDR1 DFQATT and CDR2 SNEGSKA (reference sequence). The CDR3 covers 13 residues. J lost 7 bases, V lost 3 bases, and 1 base had no gene match. The CDR3 sequence is CSASLAGGNEQFF. The CDR3 DNA sequence: TGCAGTGCTAGCCTAGCGGGGGGGAATGAGCAGTTCTTC.

As regards this clonotype: Germline is not matched at one junction end, which may reflect a read error. The chain employs TRBV20-1 and TRBJ2-1, with TRBD1 matching over 7 bases. This CDR3 is 15 amino acids long. Germline loops: CDR1 DFQATT, CDR2 SNEGSKA (reference sequence). The CDR3 DNA is TGCAGTGCGTTAGGGCAGGGGGTCCAGTGGGATGAGCGGTTCTTC. As protein: CSALGQGVQWDERFF.

This chain uses TRBV10-3 with TRBJ2-2, with D perhaps being TRBD1 or TRBD2 (5 bases each). The CDR3 is made up of 14 amino acids. Between the trimmed V and J ends, which lost 6 bases and 1 base, there was a span of 9 bases. Germline-derived CDR1 and CDR2 are ENHRY and SYGVKD. The CDR3 nucleotides read TGTGCCATCAGGACGGGGCAGAACACCGGGGAGCTGTTTTTT. Amino acid sequence: CAIRTGQNTGELFF.

This clonotype was seen ten or more times. V gene TRBV9 combines with J gene TRBJ1-2, with 7 bases aligning to TRBD1. The CDR3 is made up of 14 amino acids. The ends lost 0 bases at V and 7 bases at J; junction bases unmatched: 6. Germline V CDR1 and CDR2: SGDLS, YYNGEE. CDR3 coding DNA: TGTGCCAGCAGCGTAGCTAGCAGGGGGTTTGGCTACACCTTC. This gives the protein CASSVASRGFGYTF.

For this clonotype: This may come from a read error, since a much larger clone is one base off. The chain carries TRBV9 and TRBJ2-5; a possible D gene is TRBD2 (5 bases). This CDR3 region has 17 residues. V was cut by 0 bases and J by 11 bases, with 26 bases left in between. Germline V gives CDR1 SGDLS, CDR2 YYNGEE. CDR3 bases: TGTGCCAGCAGCGTAGCGGTTGAGGGTCCGGGCGACAATGAGCAGTACTTC. The encoded protein is CASSVAVEGPGDNEQYF.

V is TRBV20-1 and J is TRBJ1-2; 7 bases agree with TRBD1. This CDR3 has 14 amino acids. Germline-derived CDR1 and CDR2 are DFQATT and SNEGSKA (reference sequence). V was pared by 4 bases and J by 4 bases, with 9 bases of the junction left unmatched. As DNA, the CDR3 is TGCAGTGCTAATAACAGGGGAGAGTTCTATGGCTACACCTTC. Its translation: CSANNRGEFYGYTF.

This clonotype was detected many times. The V and J genes are TRBV12-3 or TRBV12-4 and TRBJ2-1; the D call may be TRBD1 or TRBD2 (6 bases each). Trimming removed 2 bases at V and 7 bases at J, with 18 bases between. The CDR3 consists of 16 residues. The DNA of the CDR3 is TGTGCCAGCAGTTTACGTCCGGGGGCGCTGGGGAATGAGCAGTTCTTC. Its translation: CASSLRPGALGNEQFF.

This clonotype was detected many times. This chain uses TRBV9 with TRBJ2-1; tentatively, D is TRBD1 (5 bases). The CDR3 runs 14 residues. The V gene lost 0 bases and the J gene lost 9 bases, with 13 bases spanning the gap. CDR1 is SGDLS and CDR2 is YYNGEE in the germline V gene. CDR3 in DNA: TGTGCCAGCAGCGTAGGGCAGGGTTTCGCTGAGCAGTTCTTC. Translated, it gives CASSVGQGFAEQFF.

In the case of this clonotype: A read error may explain this, as a much larger clone is one base away. V usage is TRBV12-3 or TRBV12-4 and J usage is TRBJ2-7; D perhaps matches TRBD1 (5 bases). The CDR3 has 13 residues. The chain's CDR3 is CAGRRDSSYEQYF. In nucleotides, the CDR3 is TGTGCCGGCAGACGAGACAGCTCCTACGAGCAGTACTTC.

This clonotype was detected a few times. This rearrangement joins TRBV3-1 to TRBJ1-2, with D unresolved. Germline V gene lookup returns CDR1 LGHDT and CDR2 YNNKEL (reference sequence). This CDR3 region has 12 residues. V shed 1 base and J shed 7 bases, with 7 bases lying between them. CDR3 loop: CASSQGLSGYTF. The CDR3 coding sequence is TGTGCCAGCAGCCAAGGGCTCTCTGGCTACACCTTC.

This clonotype was picked up a small number of times. V usage is TRBV15 and J usage is TRBJ1-1; maybe TRBD1 (6 bases). The CDR3 totals 13 residues. The germline V gene encodes CDR1 LNHNV and CDR2 YYDKDF (reference sequence). With 2 bases removed from V and 7 bases from J, the gap between germline ends came to 11 bases. CDR3: CATSRPPGDEAFF. In DNA, the CDR3 is TGTGCCACCAGCAGACCTCCAGGGGATGAAGCTTTCTTT.

This clonotype was found many times. The chain combines TRBV7-2 with TRBJ2-1, with a weak D call TRBD2 (6 bases). The CDR3 has 17 amino acids. Trimming took 4 bases from V and 10 from J, leaving 26 bases between them. The germline CDR1 and CDR2 sequences are SGHTA and FQGNSA. The DNA for the CDR3 is TGTGCCAGCAGCTCCCCTGGCGGGCGGGGACCCTTCAGGGAGCAGTTCTTC. Translating gives CASSSPGGRGPFREQFF.

This clonotype was seen ten or more times. The CDR3 is CASSASGQVADTQYF. The CDR3 region has the DNA TGCGCCAGCAGCGCTTCGGGACAAGTAGCAGATACGCAGTATTTT. This chain joins TRBV5-1 and TRBJ2-3; perhaps TRBD1 as D (6 bases). The CDR3 covers 15 residues. The V end lost 4 bases, the J end lost 4 bases, and 16 bases lay between the germline ends. Germline V gives CDR1 SGHRS, CDR2 YFSETQ.

The rearrangement joins TRBV6-1 to TRBJ1-2; the D gene is possibly TRBD1 (5 bases). Deletions cut 8 bases from V and 1 base from J, with 26 bases between. The CDR3 covers 18 residues. Looked up from germline, CDR1 is MNHNS and CDR2 is SASEGT. CDR3 in amino acids: CASPRGWGNDDHNYGYTF. The CDR3 DNA reads as TGTGCCAGCCCAAGGGGATGGGGGAACGATGATCATAACTATGGCTACACCTTC.

The V call is TRBV20-1, the J call TRBJ1-1; D is ambiguous. This CDR3 spans 12 amino acids. The germline V gene has CDR1 DFQATT and CDR2 SNEGSKA (reference sequence). CDR3 coding DNA: TGCAGGGCGGCCCGCTTGAACACTGAAGCTTTCTTT. Translating gives CRAARLNTEAFF.

This clonotype was seen ten or more times. V usage is TRBV7-9 and J usage is TRBJ2-6, with TRBD1 identical over 10 bases. The germline CDR1 and CDR2 sequences are SEHNR and FQNEAQ (reference sequence). V trimming: 5 bases; J trimming: 2 bases; junction bases outside the gene matches: 6. This CDR3 contains 17 residues. CDR3 sequence reads: CASSQGTGAPGANVLTF. Here the CDR3 DNA reads TGTGCCAGCAGCCAAGGGACAGGGGCACCTGGGGCCAACGTCCTGACTTTC.

This chain joins TRBV7-2 and TRBJ2-1; 10 positions match TRBD2. This CDR3 has 14 amino acids. V trimming: 4 bases; J trimming: 15 bases; junction bases outside the gene matches: 12. Germline V gene lookup returns CDR1 SGHTA and CDR2 FQGNSA. In nucleotides, the CDR3 is TGTGCCAGCAGCTCAGCCTCTAGCGGGGGCCCCATGTTCTTC. Its translation: CASSSASSGGPMFF. Full variable domain (missing parts from reference TRBV7-2 and TRBJ2-1): GAGVSQSPSNKVTEKGKDVELRCDPISGHTALYWYRQSLGQGLEFLIYFQGNSAPDKSGLPSDRFSAERTGGSVSTLTIQRTQQEDSAVYLCASSSASSGGPMFFGPGTRLTVL.

This clonotype was detected many times. In nucleotides, the CDR3 is TGTGCCAGCAGCTTGCGACAGATAGATAACAATGAGCAGTTCTTC. Its translation: CASSLRQIDNNEQFF. The rearrangement uses TRBV7-2 and TRBJ2-1; D may be TRBD1 (5 bases). The V gene lost 3 bases and the J gene lost 5 bases, with 14 bases spanning the gap. The CDR3 is made up of 15 amino acids. Germline CDR1 SGHTA, CDR2 FQGNSA. Combining the CDR3 with reference TRBV7-2 and TRBJ2-1 gives the whole variable domain GAGVSQSPSNKVTEKGKDVELRCDPISGHTALYWYRQSLGQGLEFLIYFQGNSAPDKSGLPSDRFSAERTGGSVSTLTIQRTQQEDSAVYLCASSLRQIDNNEQFFGPGTRLTVL.

This clonotype was seen ten or more times. The genes are TRBV12-5 and TRBJ2-7; 10 positions match TRBD1. The CDR3 sequence is 14 residues long. V shed 5 bases, J shed 5 bases, and the junction held 6 bases outside the gene matches. Germline CDR1 and CDR2: LGHNT and FRNRAP. The CDR3 reads CASGTGQGGNEQYF. The DNA for the CDR3 is TGTGCTAGTGGTACAGGACAGGGGGGCAACGAGCAGTACTTC.

The genes are TRBV20-1 and TRBJ2-1; D ambiguous. CDR1 and CDR2 from the germline V gene are DFQATT and SNEGSKA (reference sequence). The V end was cut by 3 bases, the J end by 7 bases, with 10 bases between. The CDR3 contains 12 residues. The DNA of the CDR3 is TGCAGTGCTAGGGTGGCTGAGAATGAGCAGTTCTTC. It translates to CSARVAENEQFF.

This clonotype has just one count. J is TRBJ2-4 and V is TRBV7-9; D is tentatively TRBD1 or TRBD2 (5 bases each). Germline CDR1 and CDR2: SEHNR and FQNEAQ (reference sequence). V lost 5 bases and J lost 0, with 14 bases in between. The CDR3 totals 16 residues. In nucleotides, the CDR3 is TGTGCCAGCAGCACCCGGGACCTTCTAGCCAAAAACATTCAGTACTTC. This encodes CASSTRDLLAKNIQYF.

Details on this clonotype: This may arise from a read error, as a much more abundant clone is one base away. The chain uses TRBV20-1 and TRBJ2-4; weak D call: TRBD1 (6 bases). CDR1 and CDR2 from the germline V gene are DFQATT and SNEGSKA (reference sequence). V shed 8 bases and J shed 0 bases, with 14 bases lying between them. The length of the CDR3 is 14 residues. The CDR3 coding sequence is TGCAGTACTCAGGGGACGCTAGCCAAAAACATTCAGTACTTC. The encoded protein is CSTQGTLAKNIQYF.